These 5 T cell receptor beta chains originate from one sample sequenced in a study of cytomegalovirus exposure and HLA in healthy donors. Amplification used 60 Vbeta primers and 13 Jbeta primers. The method was immunoSEQ multiplex PCR; TCRdb's version includes in-frame clones alone and lacks a portion of them. This table has almost 90,000 clones, roughly 85% appearing once. The sample taken for sequencing was PBMCs. These receptors were collected from a man aged 40-49 years in good health and CMV-seropositive.

The chain uses TRBV4-1 and TRBJ1-1, with a tentative D call TRBD1 (6 bases). Per the germline V gene, CDR1 is MGHRA and CDR2 is YSYEKL. Between the trimmed V and J ends, which lost 2 bases and 5 bases, there was a span of 24 bases. This CDR3 has 18 amino acids. CDR3 nucleotides: TGCGCCAGCAGCCAAAAAGTAGATCCGGGGGGCCGGAAGACTGAAGCTTTCTTT. Protein: CASSQKVDPGGRKTEAFF.

The chain carries TRBV15 and TRBJ2-3; 8 nucleotides match TRBD2. J gave up 7 bases and V 1 base, and 10 bases lay outside the gene matches. CDR3 length equals 16 residues. Germline V gene sequence: CDR1 LNHNV, CDR2 YYDKDF (reference sequence). This chain's CDR3 is CATSRVGVLAAYTQYF. CDR3 sequence (DNA): TGTGCCACCAGCAGAGTTGGGGTACTAGCGGCTTATACGCAGTATTTT.

J is TRBJ2-3 and V is TRBV9, with 11 bases fitting TRBD2. CDR1 is SGDLS, CDR2 YYNGEE, per germline. This CDR3 contains 16 residues. The trim removed 3 bases at V and 4 bases at J, leaving 7 bases unmatched. The CDR3 here is CASSATTSGIADTQYF. As DNA, the CDR3 is TGTGCCAGCAGCGCGACGACTAGCGGGATAGCAGATACGCAGTATTTT.

The chain recombines TRBV2 with TRBJ1-2; unclear D gene. Germline CDR1 SNHLY, CDR2 FYNNEI. The CDR3 consists of 15 residues. Trimming removed 6 bases at V and 4 bases at J, with 18 bases between. Here the CDR3 reads CASSAIPGGSYGYTF. The CDR3 nucleotides read TGTGCCAGCAGCGCTATTCCAGGCGGGAGCTATGGCTACACCTTC.

CDR3 sequence: CASGLGGHPMNTEAFF. In DNA, the CDR3 is TGTGCCAGTGGCCTCGGGGGGCACCCCATGAACACTGAAGCTTTCTTT. V is TRBV19 and J is TRBJ1-1; possible D gene TRBD1, 6 bases. The CDR3 has 16 residues. V dropped 8 bases and J dropped 0 bases, with 19 bases sitting between them. Germline assignment: CDR1 LNHDA and CDR2 SQIVND (reference sequence).